These 27 T cell receptor beta chains share one sample of origin, sequenced in a study of shared clonotypes between healthy human individuals. Repertoires were generated with immunoSEQ multiplex PCR, while TCRdb's copy carries only in-frame clones and drops some. This table has approximately 2.5 million clones, 80% to 95% appearing once. The sequencing sample was made of naive CD4+ T cells from PBMCs. Sample subset: CD45RA+ positively selected. The receptors shown here come from a man aged 18 to 30 in good health. Some clones in this sample may be carry-over from other donors' samples.

The J gene is TRBJ1-3, the V gene TRBV2; TRBD1 agrees at 7 bases. With 6 bases clipped from V and 0 bases from J, the junction kept 2 bases outside the gene matches. Germline V gene lookup returns CDR1 SNHLY and CDR2 FYNNEI. The CDR3 runs 14 residues. CDR3 amino acids: CASRSGGSGNTIYF. The DNA of the CDR3 is TGTGCCAGCAGATCAGGGGGCTCTGGAAACACCATATATTTT.

This chain joins TRBV28 and TRBJ1-2, with 7 bases identical to TRBD1. The CDR3 extends over 14 amino acids. The junction had 11 bases not matched to a gene; V was cut back by 7 bases and J by 6 bases. Germline CDR1 is MDHEN and CDR2 is SYDVKM. The CDR3 DNA is TGTGCCAGCACCTCAGGGGGTATAGTTGATGGCTACACCTTC. It codes for CASTSGGIVDGYTF.

The sample holds one count of this clone. The J gene is TRBJ1-3, the V gene TRBV28; no clear D gene. The germline V gene has CDR1 MDHEN and CDR2 SYDVKM. V was shortened by 1 base and J by 4 bases, with 5 bases between the two germline ends. This CDR3 region has 13 residues. This chain's CDR3 is CASSLFTGNTIYF. The DNA of the CDR3 is TGTGCCAGCAGTTTATTCACCGGAAACACCATATATTTT.

The chain couples TRBV5-1 to TRBJ2-7; D assignment may be TRBD1 or TRBD2 (6 bases each). There are 15 residues in the CDR3. The V end lost 0 bases, the J end lost 5 bases, and 15 bases lay between the germline ends. The germline V gene has CDR1 SGHRS and CDR2 YFSETQ. CDR3 residues: CASSLAPQGRNEQYF. The CDR3 DNA sequence: TGCGCCAGCAGCTTGGCTCCCCAGGGGAGGAACGAGCAGTACTTC.

The CDR3 loop is CASSLRRTSVNEQFF. CDR3 nucleotides: TGTGCCAGCAGCTTACGTCGGACTAGCGTCAATGAGCAGTTCTTC. The chain couples TRBV7-2 to TRBJ2-1; TRBD2 aligns across 9 bases. J was trimmed by 6 bases and V by 2 bases; bases with no gene match: 5. The CDR3 length is 15 residues. The germline CDR1 and CDR2 sequences are SGHTA and FQGNSA.

The chain is built from TRBV30 and TRBJ2-7; maybe TRBD2 (6 bases). V lost 5 bases and J lost 6, with 20 bases in between. This CDR3 region has 14 residues. The V gene's germline CDR1 is GTSNPN and CDR2 SVGIG (reference sequence). CDR3 sequence (DNA): TGTGCCTGGCACCGGGACTCGCCGGCTCTCGAGCAGTACTTC. It is translated as CAWHRDSPALEQYF. Based on the CDR3 plus reference TRBV30 and TRBJ2-7, the full variable domain is SQTIHQWPATLVQPVGSPLSLECTVEGTSNPNLYWYRQAAGRGLQLLFYSVGIGQISSEVPQNLSASRPQDRQFILSSKKLLLSDSGFYLCAWHRDSPALEQYFGPGTRLTVT.

The chain recombines TRBV28 with TRBJ2-7; 15 bases match TRBD2. The CDR3 spans 20 residues. The trim removed 1 base at V and 6 bases at J, leaving 16 bases unmatched. Per the germline V gene, CDR1 is MDHEN and CDR2 is SYDVKM. The CDR3 sequence is CASSLSWTSGRVNHPSEQYF. As DNA, the CDR3 is TGTGCCAGCAGTTTATCGTGGACTAGCGGGAGGGTGAACCACCCGAGCGAGCAGTACTTC.

The gene calls are TRBV5-4 and TRBJ2-5; 9 bases match TRBD2. With V trimmed by 4 bases and J by 5 bases, 12 bases remained unmatched. CDR1 and CDR2 from the germline V gene are SGHNT and YYREEE (reference sequence). The CDR3 contains 16 residues. CDR3 region: CASSLFGGRGPETQYF. The CDR3 nucleotides read TGTGCCAGCAGCCTCTTCGGCGGGAGGGGACCGGAGACCCAGTACTTC.

The chain employs TRBV9 and TRBJ2-3; 8 bases are a match to TRBD2. Germline CDR1 SGDLS, CDR2 YYNGEE. The CDR3 runs 16 residues. V shed 0 bases and J 4 bases; nucleotides not matched to a gene: 7. The CDR3 region is CASSVGGSGIADTQYF. DNA of the CDR3: TGTGCCAGCAGCGTAGGGGGTAGCGGGATAGCAGATACGCAGTATTTT.

The chain recombines TRBV7-3 with TRBJ2-1; 11 nucleotides line up with TRBD2. This CDR3 is 17 amino acids long. Germline trimming cut 3 bases from V and 7 bases from J; bases unmatched to any gene: 11. Germline lookup yields CDR1 SGHTA and CDR2 FQGTGA. CDR3 coding DNA: TGTGCCAGCAGCTTGAAAGGACTAGCGGGTTACTGGAATGAGCAGTTCTTC. It translates to CASSLKGLAGYWNEQFF.

CDR3 sequence reads: CAYDRGYTIYF. The DNA of the CDR3 is TGTGCCTACGACAGGGGTTACACCATATATTTT. This sequence joins TRBV6-1 and TRBJ1-3, with 8 positions matching TRBD1. CDR3 length: 11 amino acids. Germline V gene data show CDR1 as MNHNS and CDR2 as SASEGT. V lost 11 bases and J lost 8; bases outside the gene matches: 5.

The V call is TRBV2, the J call TRBJ2-4; 7 bases align to TRBD2. Germline-derived CDR1 and CDR2 are SNHLY and FYNNEI. The CDR3 is 18 amino acids. V was pared by 6 bases and J by 0 bases, with 14 bases of the junction left unmatched. The CDR3 DNA follows: TGTGCCAGCAGCCCCCAAAACACTAGCGACCTAGCCAAAAACATTCAGTACTTC. Translated: CASSPQNTSDLAKNIQYF.

The CDR3 loop reads CASSPLGQAANYGYTF. CDR3 DNA: TGTGCCAGCTCACCACTCGGACAAGCAGCTAACTATGGCTACACCTTC. The genes are TRBV18 and TRBJ1-2, with D possibly matching TRBD1 (5 bases). The germline V gene has CDR1 KGHSH and CDR2 LQKENI. There are 16 residues in the CDR3. V gave up 1 base and J gave up 0 bases, with 12 bases separating them.

The gene calls are TRBV2 and TRBJ2-1; tentative D call: TRBD2 (5 bases). Deletions cut 7 bases from V and 6 bases from J, with 10 bases between. The germline V gene has CDR1 SNHLY and CDR2 FYNNEI. There are 12 residues in the CDR3. CDR3 in DNA: TGTGCCAGCAAGGAAGAGGGCAATGAGCAGTTCTTC. Residues: CASKEEGNEQFF.

The chain employs TRBV18 and TRBJ1-2; D uncertain. The germline CDR1 and CDR2 sequences are KGHSH and LQKENI. V was trimmed by 0 bases and J by 5 bases, leaving 7 bases between them. This CDR3 is 13 amino acids long. The CDR3 coding sequence is TGTGCCAGCTCACCACCCATTTCTTATGGCTACACCTTC. It yields the protein CASSPPISYGYTF.

The V and J genes are TRBV6-6 and TRBJ2-7, with TRBD2 matching over 8 bases. Germline trimming cut 7 bases from V and 3 bases from J; bases unmatched to any gene: 8. CDR1 and CDR2 (germline): MNHNY, SVGAGI (reference sequence). The CDR3 covers 14 residues. CDR3 sequence (DNA): TGTGCCAGCATTGGACTAGCCCCTCTCTACGAGCAGTACTTC. Encoded protein: CASIGLAPLYEQYF.

The chain links TRBV5-1 to TRBJ1-2; 8 bases match TRBD1. CDR3 length: 14 amino acids. With V trimmed by 1 base and J by 3 bases, 2 bases remained unmatched. Germline V lookup: CDR1 SGHRS, CDR2 YFSETQ. This CDR3 reads CASSLIQGDYGYTF. The CDR3 DNA reads as TGCGCCAGCAGCTTGATACAGGGGGACTATGGCTACACCTTC.

The rearrangement joins TRBV4-3 to TRBJ2-5; weak D call: TRBD1 (6 bases). This CDR3 spans 16 amino acids. Germline-derived CDR1 and CDR2 are LGHNA and YSLEER. Trimming cost V 1 base and J 7 bases, with 19 bases left between them. CDR3 DNA: TGCGCCAGCAGCCAAGTAAAGACCAGGGGCTTGGCGACCCAGTACTTC. Translation gives CASSQVKTRGLATQYF.

This clone was seen just once. The V gene is TRBV28, the J gene TRBJ2-1; 11 positions agree with TRBD2. After removal of 8 bases from V and 9 bases from J, the junction contained 12 bases not matched to a gene. Germline CDR1 and CDR2: MDHEN and SYDVKM. This CDR3 spans 15 amino acids. The CDR3 sequence: CASGQALAGGREQFF. The CDR3 DNA is TGTGCCAGCGGTCAGGCTCTAGCGGGAGGCCGTGAGCAGTTCTTC.

The chain employs TRBV6-6 and TRBJ2-3; no clear D. Germline CDR1 reads MNHNY; CDR2 reads SVGAGI (reference sequence). There are 14 residues in the CDR3. The V end was cut by 6 bases, the J end by 0 bases, with 10 bases between. CDR3 loop: CASRQLVSTDTQYF. CDR3 sequence (DNA): TGTGCCAGCAGACAACTCGTCAGCACAGATACGCAGTATTTT.

In this sample, this clone turned up once. This CDR3 is CASSLTASGTDTQYF. In DNA form, the CDR3 reads TGTGCCAGCAGCTTAACGGCTAGCGGCACAGATACGCAGTATTTT. The chain combines TRBV7-3 with TRBJ2-3; possibly TRBD2 for D (6 bases). V gave up 0 bases and J gave up 1 base, with 8 bases separating them. This CDR3 has 15 residues. The V gene's germline CDR1 is SGHTA and CDR2 FQGTGA.

This chain links TRBV4-1 with TRBJ2-3; possibly TRBD2 for D (5 bases). The CDR3 spans 15 residues. The ends were cut back, 4 bases at V and 5 bases at J, with 16 bases in the middle. Germline V gives CDR1 MGHRA, CDR2 YSYEKL. The CDR3 nucleotides read TGCGCCAGCAGCCTCCGGTGGGAGAAGGGAGATACGCAGTATTTT. This gives the protein CASSLRWEKGDTQYF.

The chain couples TRBV4-2 to TRBJ2-7; 11 bases agree with TRBD2. Germline V gene data show CDR1 as LGHNA and CDR2 as YNFKEQ. V lost 4 bases and J lost 2; bases outside the gene matches: 4. The CDR3 loop spans 15 amino acids. The CDR3 DNA sequence: TGTGCCAGCAGCCTGGGACTAGCGGACCCCTACGAGCAGTACTTC. It is translated as CASSLGLADPYEQYF.

On this clone itself: The sample contains more than one DNA sequence encoding this CDR3. The chain links TRBV19 to TRBJ2-7; the match to TRBD2 covers 7 bases. CDR1 is LNHDA, CDR2 SQIVND, per germline (reference sequence). The CDR3 runs to 14 residues. Trimming at V came to 1 base and at J to 2 bases, leaving 2 bases not matched to a gene. This CDR3 is CASSIGEGPYEQYF. DNA for the CDR3: TGTGCCAGTAGTATAGGGGAGGGCCCCTACGAGCAGTACTTC.

Only a few counts were recorded for this clone. V and J are TRBV6-5 and TRBJ1-2; maybe TRBD1 (6 bases). Trimming shortened V by 6 bases and J by 7 bases, and 15 bases separated the two germline ends. Germline V gene sequence: CDR1 MNHEY, CDR2 SVGAGI. This CDR3 contains 13 residues. This CDR3 reads CASSQGQSLGYTF. In DNA, the CDR3 is TGTGCCAGCAGCCAAGGACAGTCGCTTGGCTACACCTTC.

V and J are TRBV6-1 and TRBJ2-7, with 8 positions matching TRBD1. Germline values: CDR1 MNHNS, CDR2 SASEGT. With 8 bases clipped from V and 5 bases from J, the junction kept 11 bases outside the gene matches. This CDR3 comprises 14 residues. CDR3 nucleotide sequence: TGTGCCAGCGGCAGGACAGGGCGCTCTGACGAGCAGTACTTC. Translated: CASGRTGRSDEQYF.

This chain joins TRBV5-8 and TRBJ2-1, with 10 bases identical to TRBD1. The CDR3 has 17 residues. Trimming at V came to 4 bases and at J to 3 bases, leaving 10 bases not matched to a gene. The germline gives CDR1 SGHTS, CDR2 YDEGEE. Here the CDR3 DNA reads TGTGCCAGCAGCATTCTCCACGGGGACAGGGGCTACAATGAGCAGTTCTTC. This sequence encodes CASSILHGDRGYNEQFF. Together with reference TRBV5-8 and TRBJ2-1, the CDR3 gives the full variable domain: EAGVTQSPTHLIKTRGQQATLRCSPISGHTSVYWYQQALGLGLQFLLWYDEGEERNRGNFPPRFSGRQFPNYSSELNVNALELEDSALYLCASSILHGDRGYNEQFFGPGTRLTVL.